This T cell receptor beta chain originates from a study of T cell responses to AZD1222 COVID-19 vaccine. General study points: Spike-specific TCR breadth and depth grew following two AZD1222 doses. At study baseline, merely more than 5 AZD1222 recipients were seropositive. Clonal diversity was possibly underestimated, and white British individuals and females predominated among donors.

The germline V gene encodes CDR1 LNHDA and CDR2 SQIVND (reference sequence). This CDR3 contains 11 residues. V was shortened by 7 bases and J by 8 bases, with 8 bases between the two germline ends. Data came from immunoSEQ multiplex PCR; TCRdb stores just in-frame clones and leaves some out. The table has 70,000 to 100,000 clones, 80% to 90% seen once. In its sample, this clone was seen a few times. Its antigen is unidentified. This sequence joins TRBV19 and TRBJ1-4, with D unclear. The sequencing here drew on peripheral blood, taken 28 days after the second AZD1222 dose. This TCR derives from an adult who received the AZD1222 COVID-19 vaccine. The CDR3 is CASKLGEKLFF. The DNA for the CDR3 is TGTGCCAGTAAATTGGGAGAAAAACTGTTTTTT.